This T cell receptor (beta chain) was captured by sequencing in a study of T cell responses to AZD1222 COVID-19 vaccine. Study results and limitations: Elevations in Spike-specific TCR breadth and depth followed administration of two AZD1222 doses.

This clone was seen just once. Its specificity is unknown. Libraries were prepared by immunoSEQ multiplex PCR; TCRdb keeps only in-frame clonotypes and omits some of them. This sample has 85,000 to 130,000 clones, with less than 90% found just once. The CDR3 has 18 amino acids. V was trimmed by 6 bases and J by 14 bases, leaving 37 bases between them. Germline V gene sequence: CDR1 LNHDA, CDR2 SQIVND (reference sequence). The chain joins TRBV19 to TRBJ1-2, with unresolved D. The source material was peripheral blood, sampled on day 0 of AZD1222 vaccination. The clonotype originates from an adult in good health. CDR3: CASSHGPCLGCLGPAGTF. CDR3 DNA sequence: TGTGCCAGTAGCCATGGACCGTGTTTGGGATGTTTGGGCCCTGCGGGGACCTTC.